The present TCR beta chain was sequenced within a study of OX40 agonist ivuxolimab in advanced cancers. Study context: Patient treatment consisted of intravenous ivuxolimab administration every 2 weeks at 0.01 to 10 mg/kg. Partial responses were recorded for three patients, including one with hepatocellular carcinoma and two with cutaneous melanoma. People in dose escalation had one of these cancers: hepatocellular carcinoma, melanoma, renal cell or head and neck cancer.

TCRdb's table, derived via immunoSEQ multiplex PCR, lists solely in-frame clones and lacks some. The profile shows over 10,000 clones, roughly 82% of them singletons. V dropped 0 bases and J dropped 6 bases, with 6 bases sitting between them. The CDR3 runs 12 residues. CDR1 is SGHDN and CDR2 is FVKESK in the germline V gene. On this clone: Its antigen remains unknown.

Study-level results: Clonal expansion among partial responders at 0.1-3.0 mg/kg ranked near the lowest.

The clonotype comes from an adult with an advanced solid tumor such as melanoma, head and neck, liver or kidney cancer. Specimen: CD4+ or CD8+ T cells sorted from blood, collected in a trial of the OX40 agonist ivuxolimab. The chain links TRBV14 to TRBJ2-7, with D unclear. This chain's CDR3 is CASSQDNLEQYF. For the CDR3, the DNA is TGTGCCAGCAGCCAAGATAACCTCGAGCAGTACTTC.